This T cell receptor beta chain stems from a study of T cell changes during pregnancy in multiple sclerosis. Profiling relied on immunoSEQ multiplex PCR, and the TCRdb table lists in-frame clones only, not all of them. The table includes fewer than 65,000 clones, more than 75% detected once. Trimming left V 2 bases short and J 6 bases short, with 10 bases between. The CDR3 loop spans 13 amino acids. From germline, CDR1 is SGHAT and CDR2 FQDESV (reference sequence). The specimen was peripheral blood, collected in the first trimester of pregnancy. This chain joins TRBV11-1 and TRBJ1-2; no clear D gene. The receptor comes from a female donor in good health, enrolled as a control in a pregnancy study. The CDR3 DNA follows: TGTGCCAGCAGCTTATCGGGGATCAATGGCTACACCTTC. Amino acid sequence: CASSLSGINGYTF.